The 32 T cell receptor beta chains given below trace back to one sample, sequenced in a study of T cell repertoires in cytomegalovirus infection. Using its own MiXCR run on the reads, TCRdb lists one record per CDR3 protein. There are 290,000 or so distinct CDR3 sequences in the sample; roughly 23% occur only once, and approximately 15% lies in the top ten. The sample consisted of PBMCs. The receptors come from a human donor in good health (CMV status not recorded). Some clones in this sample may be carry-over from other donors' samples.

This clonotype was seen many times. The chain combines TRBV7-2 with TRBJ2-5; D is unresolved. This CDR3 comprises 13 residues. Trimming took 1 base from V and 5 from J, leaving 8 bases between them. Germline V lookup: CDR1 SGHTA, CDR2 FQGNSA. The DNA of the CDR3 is TGTGCCAGCAGCTTAGTGACACAGGAGACCCAGTACTTC. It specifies CASSLVTQETQYF.

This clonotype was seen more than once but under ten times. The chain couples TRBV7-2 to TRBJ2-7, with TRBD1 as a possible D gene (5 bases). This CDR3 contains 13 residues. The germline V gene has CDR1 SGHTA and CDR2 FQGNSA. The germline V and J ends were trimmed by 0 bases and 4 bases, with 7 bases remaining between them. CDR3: CASSLATEYEQYF. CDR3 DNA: TGTGCCAGCAGCTTAGCGACAGAATACGAGCAGTACTTC.

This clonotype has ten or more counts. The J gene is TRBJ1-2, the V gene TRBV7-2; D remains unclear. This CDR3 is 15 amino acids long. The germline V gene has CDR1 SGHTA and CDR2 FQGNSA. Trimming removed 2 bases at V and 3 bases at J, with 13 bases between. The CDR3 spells CASSLTSMYYYGYTF. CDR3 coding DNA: TGTGCCAGCAGCTTAACGTCTATGTACTACTATGGCTACACCTTC.

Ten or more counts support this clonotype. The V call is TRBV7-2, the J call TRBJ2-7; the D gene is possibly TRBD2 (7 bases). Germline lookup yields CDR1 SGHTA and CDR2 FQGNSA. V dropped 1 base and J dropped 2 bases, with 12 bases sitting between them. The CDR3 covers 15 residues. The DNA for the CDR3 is TGTGCCAGCAGCTTAGTGGCGGGGGCACCCTACGAGCAGTACTTC. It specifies CASSLVAGAPYEQYF.

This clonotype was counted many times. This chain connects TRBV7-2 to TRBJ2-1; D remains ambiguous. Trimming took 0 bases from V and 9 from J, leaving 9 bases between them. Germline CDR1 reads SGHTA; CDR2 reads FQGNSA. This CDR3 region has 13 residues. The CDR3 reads CASSLATKGEQFF. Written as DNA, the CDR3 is TGTGCCAGCAGCTTAGCGACAAAAGGTGAGCAGTTCTTC.

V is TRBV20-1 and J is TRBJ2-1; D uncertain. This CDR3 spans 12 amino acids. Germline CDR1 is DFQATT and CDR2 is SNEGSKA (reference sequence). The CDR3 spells CSSPRSRNEQFF. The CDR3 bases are TGCAGCAGCCCTCGCTCCCGGAATGAGCAGTTCTTC.

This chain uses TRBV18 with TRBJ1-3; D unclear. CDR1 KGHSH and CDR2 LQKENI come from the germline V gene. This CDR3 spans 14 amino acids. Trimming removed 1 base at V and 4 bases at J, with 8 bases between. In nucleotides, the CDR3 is TGTGCCAGCTCACCACGGGAGGCCGGAAACACCATATATTTT. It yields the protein CASSPREAGNTIYF.

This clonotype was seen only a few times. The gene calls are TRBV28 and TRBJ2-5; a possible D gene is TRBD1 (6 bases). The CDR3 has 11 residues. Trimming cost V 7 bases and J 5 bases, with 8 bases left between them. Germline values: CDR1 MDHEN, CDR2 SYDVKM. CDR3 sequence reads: CASTGAETQYF. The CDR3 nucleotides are TGTGCCAGCACAGGGGCGGAGACCCAGTACTTC.

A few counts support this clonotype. CDR3 sequence (DNA): TGTGCCAGCAGTTACCTCAAAGCGGGAAACACAGATACGCAGTATTTT. Residues: CASSYLKAGNTDTQYF. This chain connects TRBV6-6 to TRBJ2-3; 7 bases match TRBD2. CDR3 length equals 16 residues. V lost 2 bases, J lost 2 bases, and 7 bases stayed unmatched. The V gene's germline CDR1 is MNHNY and CDR2 SVGAGI (reference sequence).

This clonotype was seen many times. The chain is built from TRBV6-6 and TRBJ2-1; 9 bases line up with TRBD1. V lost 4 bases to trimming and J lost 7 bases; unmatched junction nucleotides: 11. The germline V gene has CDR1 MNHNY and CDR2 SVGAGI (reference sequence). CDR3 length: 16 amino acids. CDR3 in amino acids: CASSSDAGTGMNEQFF. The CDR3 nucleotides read TGTGCCAGCAGTTCAGACGCCGGGACAGGGATGAATGAGCAGTTCTTC.

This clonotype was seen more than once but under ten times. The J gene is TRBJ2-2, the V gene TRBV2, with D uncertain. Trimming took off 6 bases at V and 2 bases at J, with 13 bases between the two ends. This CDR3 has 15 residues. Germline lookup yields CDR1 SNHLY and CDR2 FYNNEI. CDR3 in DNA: TGTGCCAGCAGCGCGACACGGGCTAACACCGGGGAGCTGTTTTTT. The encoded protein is CASSATRANTGELFF.

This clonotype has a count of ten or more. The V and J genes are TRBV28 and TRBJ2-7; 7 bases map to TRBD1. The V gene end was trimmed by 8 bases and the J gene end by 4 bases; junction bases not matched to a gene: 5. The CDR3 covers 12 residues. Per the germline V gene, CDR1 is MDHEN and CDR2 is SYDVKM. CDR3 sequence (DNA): TGTGCCAGCCACGAACAGGGGTACGAGCAGTACTTC. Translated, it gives CASHEQGYEQYF. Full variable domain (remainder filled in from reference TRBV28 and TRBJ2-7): DVKVTQSSRYLVKRTGEKVFLECVQDMDHENMFWYRQDPGLGLRLIYFSYDVKMKEKGDIPEGYSVSREKKERFSLILESASTNQTSMYLCASHEQGYEQYFGPGTRLTVT.

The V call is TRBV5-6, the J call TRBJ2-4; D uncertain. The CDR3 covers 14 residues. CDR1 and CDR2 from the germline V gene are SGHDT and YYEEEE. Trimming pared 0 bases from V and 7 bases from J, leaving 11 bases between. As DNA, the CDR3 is TGTGCCAGCAGCTTGGGAGGTAGAAGGAACATTCAGTACTTC. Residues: CASSLGGRRNIQYF.

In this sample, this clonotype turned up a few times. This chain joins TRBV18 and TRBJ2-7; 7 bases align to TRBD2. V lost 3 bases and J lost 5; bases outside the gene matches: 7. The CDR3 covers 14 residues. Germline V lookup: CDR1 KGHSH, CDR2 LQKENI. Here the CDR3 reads CASSPGGGRDEQYF. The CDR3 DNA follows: TGTGCCAGCTCACCTGGAGGAGGGAGGGACGAGCAGTACTTC.

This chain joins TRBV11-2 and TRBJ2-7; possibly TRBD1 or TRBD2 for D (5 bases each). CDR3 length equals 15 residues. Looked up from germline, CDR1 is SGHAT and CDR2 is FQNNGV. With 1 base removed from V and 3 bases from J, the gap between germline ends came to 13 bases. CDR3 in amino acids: CASSLGEGRHYEQYF. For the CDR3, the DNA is TGTGCCAGCAGCTTAGGAGAGGGACGGCACTACGAGCAGTACTTC.

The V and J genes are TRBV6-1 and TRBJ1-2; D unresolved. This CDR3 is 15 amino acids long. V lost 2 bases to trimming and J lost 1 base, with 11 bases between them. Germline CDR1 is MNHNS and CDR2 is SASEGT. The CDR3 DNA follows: TGTGCCAGCAGTGAATTACCGGGGATTAACTATGGCTACACCTTC. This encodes CASSELPGINYGYTF.

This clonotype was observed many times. CDR3 in amino acids: CARARPGANVLTF. Written as DNA, the CDR3 is TGTGCCAGGGCGAGACCCGGGGCCAACGTCCTGACTTTC. This chain connects TRBV2 to TRBJ2-6; D remains ambiguous. The CDR3 is 13 amino acids. V dropped 9 bases and J dropped 4 bases, with 10 bases sitting between them. Germline-derived CDR1 and CDR2 are SNHLY and FYNNEI.

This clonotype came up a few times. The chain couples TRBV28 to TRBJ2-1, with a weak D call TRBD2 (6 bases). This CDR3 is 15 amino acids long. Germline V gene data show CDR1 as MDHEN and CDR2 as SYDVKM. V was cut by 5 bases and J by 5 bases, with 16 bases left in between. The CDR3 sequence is CASSPAGLANNEQFF. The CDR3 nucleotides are TGTGCCAGCAGTCCGGCGGGGCTAGCTAACAATGAGCAGTTCTTC.

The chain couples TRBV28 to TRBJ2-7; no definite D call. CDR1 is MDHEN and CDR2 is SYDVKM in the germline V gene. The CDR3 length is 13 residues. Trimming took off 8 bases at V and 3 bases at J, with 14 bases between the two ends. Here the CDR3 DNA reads TGTGCCAGCGGGGTCTATACCCGCTACGAGCAGTACTTC. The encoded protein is CASGVYTRYEQYF.

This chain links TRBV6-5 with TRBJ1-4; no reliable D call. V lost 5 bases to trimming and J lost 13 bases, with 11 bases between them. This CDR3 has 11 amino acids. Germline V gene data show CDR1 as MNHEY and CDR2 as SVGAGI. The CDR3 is CASSPRPGLFF. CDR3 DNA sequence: TGTGCCAGCAGTCCCCGACCTGGACTGTTTTTT.

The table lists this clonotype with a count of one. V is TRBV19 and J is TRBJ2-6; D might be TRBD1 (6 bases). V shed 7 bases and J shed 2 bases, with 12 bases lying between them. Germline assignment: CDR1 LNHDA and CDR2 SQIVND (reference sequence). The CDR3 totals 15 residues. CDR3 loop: CASKTGLAGANVLTF. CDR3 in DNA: TGTGCCAGTAAAACAGGGCTCGCTGGGGCCAACGTCCTGACTTTC.

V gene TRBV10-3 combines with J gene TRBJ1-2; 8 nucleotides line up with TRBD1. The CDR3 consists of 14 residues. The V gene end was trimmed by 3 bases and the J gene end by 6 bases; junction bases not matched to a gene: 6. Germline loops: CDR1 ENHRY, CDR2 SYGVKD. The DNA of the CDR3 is TGTGCCATCAGTGACCGGACAGGGTCAAATGGCTACACCTTC. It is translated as CAISDRTGSNGYTF.

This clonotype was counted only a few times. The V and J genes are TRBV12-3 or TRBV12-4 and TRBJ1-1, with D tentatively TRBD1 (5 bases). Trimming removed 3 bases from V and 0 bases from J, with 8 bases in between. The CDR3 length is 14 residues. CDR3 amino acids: CASSFSGMNTEAFF. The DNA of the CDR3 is TGTGCCAGCAGTTTCTCAGGGATGAACACTGAAGCTTTCTTT.

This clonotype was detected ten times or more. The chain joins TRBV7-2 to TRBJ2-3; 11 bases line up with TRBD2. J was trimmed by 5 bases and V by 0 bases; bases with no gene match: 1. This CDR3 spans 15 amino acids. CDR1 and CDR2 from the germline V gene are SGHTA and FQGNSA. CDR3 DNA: TGTGCCAGCAGCTTAGCTAGCGGGGGGGGAGATACGCAGTATTTT. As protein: CASSLASGGGDTQYF.

The CDR3 region has the DNA TGCAGTGCTAGGTTATTCTCCTACGAGCAGTACTTC. It translates to CSARLFSYEQYF. The rearrangement uses TRBV20-1 and TRBJ2-7; D gene unclear. The CDR3 runs 12 residues. The germline V gene has CDR1 DFQATT and CDR2 SNEGSKA (reference sequence). V lost 3 bases to trimming and J lost 0 bases, with 6 bases between them.

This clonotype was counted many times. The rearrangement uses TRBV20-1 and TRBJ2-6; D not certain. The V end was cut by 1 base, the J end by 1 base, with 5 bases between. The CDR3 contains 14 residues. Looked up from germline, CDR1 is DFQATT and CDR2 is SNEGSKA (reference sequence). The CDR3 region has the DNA TGCAGTGCTAGAGCTGCGTCTGGGGCCAACGTCCTGACTTTC. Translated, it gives CSARAASGANVLTF.

The CDR3 region is CASSTTSGAYNEQFF. The CDR3 DNA follows: TGTGCCAGCAGCACTACTAGCGGGGCTTACAATGAGCAGTTCTTC. The chain combines TRBV9 with TRBJ2-1, with 10 bases matching TRBD2. The CDR3 length is 15 residues. Per the germline V gene, CDR1 is SGDLS and CDR2 is YYNGEE. The J segment lost 4 bases and the V segment lost 4 bases, leaving 5 bases of the junction unmatched.

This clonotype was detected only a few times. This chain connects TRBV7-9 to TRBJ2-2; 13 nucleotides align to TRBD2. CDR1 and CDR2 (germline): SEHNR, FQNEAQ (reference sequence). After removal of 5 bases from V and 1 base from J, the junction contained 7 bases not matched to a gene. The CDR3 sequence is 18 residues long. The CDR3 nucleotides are TGTGCCAGCAGCCCTCCGGGACTAGCGGGGAAGAACACCGGGGAGCTGTTTTTT. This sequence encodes CASSPPGLAGKNTGELFF.

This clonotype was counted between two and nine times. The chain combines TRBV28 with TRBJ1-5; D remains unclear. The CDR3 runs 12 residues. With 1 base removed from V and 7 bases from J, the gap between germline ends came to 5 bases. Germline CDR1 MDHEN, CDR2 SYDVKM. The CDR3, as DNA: TGTGCCAGCAGTTTATCGAAGCAGCCCCAGCATTTT. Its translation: CASSLSKQPQHF.

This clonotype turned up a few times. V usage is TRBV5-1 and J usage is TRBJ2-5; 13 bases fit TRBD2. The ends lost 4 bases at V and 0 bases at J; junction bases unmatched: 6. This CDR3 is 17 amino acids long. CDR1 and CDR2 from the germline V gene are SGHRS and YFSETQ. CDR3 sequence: CASSAGLAGVHQETQYF. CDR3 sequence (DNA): TGCGCCAGCAGCGCCGGACTAGCGGGGGTCCACCAAGAGACCCAGTACTTC.

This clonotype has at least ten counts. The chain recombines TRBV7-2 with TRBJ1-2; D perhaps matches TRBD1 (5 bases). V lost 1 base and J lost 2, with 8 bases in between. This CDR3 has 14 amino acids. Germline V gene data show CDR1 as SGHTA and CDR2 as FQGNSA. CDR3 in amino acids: CASSLVRQNYGYTF. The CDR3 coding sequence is TGTGCCAGCAGCTTAGTTCGACAGAACTATGGCTACACCTTC.

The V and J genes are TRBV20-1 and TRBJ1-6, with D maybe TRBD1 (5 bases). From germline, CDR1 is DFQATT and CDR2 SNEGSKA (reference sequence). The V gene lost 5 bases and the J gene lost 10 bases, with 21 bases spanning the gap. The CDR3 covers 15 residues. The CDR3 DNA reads TGCAGTGCTTATAGGTTAGAAACGGGGCGGTCACCCCTCCACTTT. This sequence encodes CSAYRLETGRSPLHF.